This TCR beta chain was obtained from a study of OX40 agonist ivuxolimab in advanced cancers. At the level of the study: Patients received intravenous ivuxolimab every 2 weeks at 0.01 to 10 mg/kg. Enrolled patients in dose escalation had cancers that were hepatocellular carcinoma, melanoma, renal cell or head and neck cancer. Overall study findings and caveats: CD4+ and CD8+ T cells in blood underwent clonal expansion by week 6 at 0.1 to 3.0 mg/kg. Average numbers of expanded clones were greater in CD8+ T cells than in CD4+.

Germline loops: CDR1 SGHTA, CDR2 FQGNSA. Trimming removed 3 bases from V and 8 bases from J; junction bases left unmatched: 7. This CDR3 has 14 amino acids. Data came from immunoSEQ multiplex PCR; TCRdb stores just in-frame clones and leaves some out. The data hold roughly 48,000 clones, with 83% observed a single time. To note about this clone: Antigen unknown.

The TCR sequence derives from an adult with an advanced solid tumor such as melanoma, head and neck, liver or kidney cancer. This chain connects TRBV7-2 to TRBJ1-2; 9 bases align to TRBD1. The sequencing here drew on CD4+ or CD8+ T cells sorted from blood, taken in a trial of the OX40 agonist ivuxolimab. This CDR3 reads CASSFDGTGLGYTF. CDR3 coding DNA: TGTGCCAGCAGCTTTGATGGGACAGGGCTGGGCTACACCTTC.